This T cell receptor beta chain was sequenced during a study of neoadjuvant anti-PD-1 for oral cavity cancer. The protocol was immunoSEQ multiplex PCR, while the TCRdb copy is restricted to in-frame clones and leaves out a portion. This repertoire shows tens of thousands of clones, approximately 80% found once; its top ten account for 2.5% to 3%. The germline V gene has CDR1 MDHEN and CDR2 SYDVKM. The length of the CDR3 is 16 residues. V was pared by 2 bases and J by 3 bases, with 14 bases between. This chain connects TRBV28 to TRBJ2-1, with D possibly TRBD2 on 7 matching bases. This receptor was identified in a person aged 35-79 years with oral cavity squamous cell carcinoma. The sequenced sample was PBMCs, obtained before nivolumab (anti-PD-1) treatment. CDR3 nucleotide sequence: TGTGCCAGCAGTTTAGGGGGGGGGCTCGACTACAATGAGCAGTTCTTC. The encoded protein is CASSLGGGLDYNEQFF.